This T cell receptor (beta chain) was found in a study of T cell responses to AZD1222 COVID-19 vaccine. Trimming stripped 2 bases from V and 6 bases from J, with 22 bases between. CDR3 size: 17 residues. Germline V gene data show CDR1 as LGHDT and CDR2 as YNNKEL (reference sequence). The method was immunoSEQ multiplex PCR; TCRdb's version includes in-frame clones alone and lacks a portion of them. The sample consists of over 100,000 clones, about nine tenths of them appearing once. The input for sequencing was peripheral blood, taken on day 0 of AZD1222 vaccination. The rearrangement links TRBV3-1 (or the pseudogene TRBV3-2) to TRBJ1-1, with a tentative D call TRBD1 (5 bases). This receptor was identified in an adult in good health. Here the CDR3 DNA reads TGTGCCAGCAGCCAATCGTTAACCCCCGGCAGGGTATCTGAAGCTTTCTTT. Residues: CASSQSLTPGRVSEAFF.